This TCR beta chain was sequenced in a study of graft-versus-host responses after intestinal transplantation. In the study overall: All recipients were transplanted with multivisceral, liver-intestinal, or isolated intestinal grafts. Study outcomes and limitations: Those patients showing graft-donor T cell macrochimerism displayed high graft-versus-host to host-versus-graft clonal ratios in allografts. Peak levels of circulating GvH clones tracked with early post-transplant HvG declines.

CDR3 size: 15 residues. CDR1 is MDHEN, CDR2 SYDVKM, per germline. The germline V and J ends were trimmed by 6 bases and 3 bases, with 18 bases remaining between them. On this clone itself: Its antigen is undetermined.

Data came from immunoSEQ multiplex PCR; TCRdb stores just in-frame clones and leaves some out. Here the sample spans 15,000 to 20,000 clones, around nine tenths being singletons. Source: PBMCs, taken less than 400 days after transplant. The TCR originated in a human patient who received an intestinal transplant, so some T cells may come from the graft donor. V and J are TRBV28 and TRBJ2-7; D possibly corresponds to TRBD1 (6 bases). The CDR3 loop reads CASRSPTGYYYEQYF. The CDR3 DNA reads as TGTGCCAGCAGGTCCCCCACAGGGTACTACTACGAGCAGTACTTC. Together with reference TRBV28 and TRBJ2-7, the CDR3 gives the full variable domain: DVKVTQSSRYLVKRTGEKVFLECVQDMDHENMFWYRQDPGLGLRLIYFSYDVKMKEKGDIPEGYSVSREKKERFSLILESASTNQTSMYLCASRSPTGYYYEQYFGPGTRLTVT.